The rows below give T cell receptor beta chains drawn from one sample of a study of shared clonotypes between healthy human individuals. Some clones are missing from TCRdb's copy, which holds only in-frame ones; the method was immunoSEQ multiplex PCR. The sample consists of around 510,000 clones, around 81% of them appearing once. Sequenced input: PBMCs. The source of these receptors is a woman in her thirties or forties in good health. Some clones in this sample may be carry-over from other donors' samples. Each CDR3 is given with its conserved first and last residue. D genes are given only for firm matches. The size field is filled for only some rows; it gives once, few, many or a size class.

j_gene,len,d_gene,v_gene,abundance,CDR3aa,CDR3nt
TRBJ1-5,15,TRBD1,TRBV19,many,CASTDTGRGYQPQHF,TGTGCCAGTACCGATACGGGCAGGGGGTATCAGCCCCAGCATTTT
TRBJ1-5,14,NA,TRBV2,few,CASSQPGQYQPQHF,TGTGCCAGCAGCCAACCTGGGCAGTATCAGCCCCAGCATTTT
TRBJ1-2,15,NA,TRBV6-6,NA,CASSYPSGTNYGYTF,TGTGCCAGCAGTTACCCTAGCGGGACTAACTATGGCTACACCTTC
TRBJ1-1,15,NA,TRBV7-9,NA,CASSLGGTGNTEAFF,TGTGCCAGCAGCTTAGGGGGTACAGGAAACACTGAAGCTTTCTTT
TRBJ2-2,14,TRBD1,TRBV30,NA,CAWRGDRALGELFF,TGTGCCTGGCGGGGGGACAGGGCTCTCGGGGAGCTGTTTTTT
TRBJ2-3,12,NA,TRBV29-1,NA,CSVEQGLDTQYF,TGCAGCGTTGAACAGGGGTTAGATACGCAGTATTTT
TRBJ1-3,16,NA,TRBV18,NA,CASSPYGGPSGNTIYF,TGTGCCAGCTCACCATACGGCGGGCCCTCTGGAAACACCATATATTTT
TRBJ2-7,17,NA,TRBV1,NA,CTSSASPGLGISYEQYF,TGCACCAGCAGCGCATCCCCGGGACTCGGAATCTCCTACGAGCAGTACTTC
TRBJ1-3,15,TRBD1,TRBV7-2,NA,CASSLVPDRGNTIYF,TGTGCCAGCAGCTTAGTGCCGGACAGGGGAAACACCATATATTTT
TRBJ1-2,11,NA,TRBV30,NA,CVQDSIYGYTF,TGTGTTCAGGATTCGATCTATGGCTACACCTTC
TRBJ2-7,14,TRBD1,TRBV5-5,NA,CASSSGTGTHEQYF,TGTGCCAGCAGCTCCGGGACAGGGACCCACGAGCAGTACTTC
TRBJ2-2,13,NA,TRBV18,NA,CASSKGDTGELFF,TGTGCCAGCTCAAAGGGGGACACCGGGGAGCTGTTTTTT
TRBJ2-1,18,TRBD2,TRBV7-2,NA,CASSLRTGTSGSHYEQFF,TGTGCCAGCAGCTTACGGACCGGGACTAGCGGGAGTCACTATGAGCAGTTCTTC